Detailed here is one T cell receptor (beta chain). Its antigen is currently unknown. Clones were read by immunoSEQ multiplex PCR, and TCRdb kept only the in-frame ones, dropping some. The sample yields fewer than 30,000 clones, 90% to 98% seen once. The data were taken from a study of B cell selection in AIRE deficiency. General observations from the study: Only about 9.3% of around 3,900 shared Treg sequences were patient-specific; 31.6% healthy-specific. Shared Treg sequences were biased toward short CDR3s with few non-templated nucleotide insertions. Patient Tconv cells held around 30% of Treg sequences shared by healthy donors.

V lost 5 bases and J 0 bases, leaving 14 bases between the germline ends. The CDR3 extends over 15 amino acids. The germline V gene encodes CDR1 SGHTA and CDR2 FQGTGA. CD4+CD127+ cells were sorted as the conventional CD4 T cells. This TCR was sampled from a human donor in good health. Sample: CD4+CD127+ conventional T cells sorted from PBMCs. The V and J genes are TRBV7-3 and TRBJ2-7; tentative D call: TRBD2 (5 bases). CDR3 nucleotide sequence: TGTGCCAGCAGCCTCCTGGAGCGGAGCTCCTACGAGCAGTACTTC. Translation: CASSLLERSSYEQYF.